This TCR beta chain was sequenced during a study of graft-versus-host responses after intestinal transplantation. Study background: Among the recipients, transplants were multivisceral, liver-intestinal, or isolated intestinal.

Here immunoSEQ multiplex PCR was the method, and the copy in TCRdb shows in-frame clones only, minus some. Of over 100,000 clones listed, 90% to 95% are singletons. With regard to this clone: The antigen remains unidentified.

Sequenced material: unstimulated CD4+ T cells sorted from spleen or lymph node cells, taken before transplant. This receptor was identified in a human donor who was the organ donor for an intestinal transplant.

The CDR3 DNA sequence: TGTGCCAGTCGGAAAACTCTCTCCTACGAGCAGTACTTC. Encoded protein: CASRKTLSYEQYF. The V gene is TRBV19, the J gene TRBJ2-7; D not resolved. The CDR3 runs to 13 residues. The ends were cut back, 8 bases at V and 0 bases at J, with 11 bases in the middle. Germline V gene lookup returns CDR1 LNHDA and CDR2 SQIVND (reference sequence). Full variable domain (outside the CDR3, taken from reference TRBV19 and TRBJ2-7): DGGITQSPKYLFRKEGQNVTLSCEQNLNHDAMYWYRQDPGQGLRLIYYSQIVNDFQKGDIAEGYSVSREKKESFPLTVTSAQKNPTAFYLCASRKTLSYEQYFGPGTRLTVT.